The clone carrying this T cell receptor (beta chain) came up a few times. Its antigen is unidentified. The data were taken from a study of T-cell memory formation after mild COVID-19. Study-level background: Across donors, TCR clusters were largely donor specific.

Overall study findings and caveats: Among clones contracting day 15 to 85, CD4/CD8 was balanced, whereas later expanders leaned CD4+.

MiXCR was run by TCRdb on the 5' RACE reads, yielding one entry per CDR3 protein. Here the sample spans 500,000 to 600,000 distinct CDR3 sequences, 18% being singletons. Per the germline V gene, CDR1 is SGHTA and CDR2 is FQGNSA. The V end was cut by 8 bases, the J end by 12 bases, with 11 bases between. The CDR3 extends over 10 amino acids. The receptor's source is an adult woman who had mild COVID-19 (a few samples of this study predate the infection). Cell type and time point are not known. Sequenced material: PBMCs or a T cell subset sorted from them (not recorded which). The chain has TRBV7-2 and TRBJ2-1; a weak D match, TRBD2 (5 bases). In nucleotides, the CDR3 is TGTGCCAGCGGGTTTGAGGGGCAGTTCTTC. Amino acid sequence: CASGFEGQFF.